A single sample is the source of the 19 T cell receptor beta chains below, sequenced in a study of blood T cell repertoires in COVID-19 (dated by TCRdb to about 2020). Library preparation employed the immunoSEQ multiplex PCR assay. As stored in TCRdb, this immuneACCESS dataset retains in-frame rearrangements with V and J assigned. A fraction of the clones does not appear; measured against another copy, unresolved V genes explain less than half of the discrepancy, and the remainder lacks a known reason. The sample profile shows tens of thousands of clones; around 86% of them were found once. Jointly, the top ten make up roughly 15% of the sample. The sample was peripheral blood. The source of these receptors is a woman of 80 years or more with active or convalescent COVID-19.

This sequence joins TRBV27 and TRBJ1-2; tentatively, D is TRBD1 (5 bases). CDR1 is MNHEY, CDR2 SMNVEV, per germline (reference sequence). This CDR3 contains 13 residues. Trimming took off 2 bases at V and 4 bases at J, with 8 bases between the two ends. CDR3 region: CASSLQGGYGYTF. In DNA, the CDR3 is TGTGCCAGCAGTTTACAGGGCGGCTATGGCTACACCTTC.

This clone was picked up one time. The chain employs TRBV4-2 and TRBJ2-7; D is possibly TRBD1 (5 bases). CDR1 and CDR2 from the germline V gene are LGHNA and YNFKEQ. The length of the CDR3 is 15 residues. V was cut by 1 base and J by 3 bases, with 13 bases left in between. The chain's CDR3 is CASSQVPDINYEQYF. For the CDR3, the DNA is TGTGCCAGCAGCCAAGTTCCGGACATAAACTACGAGCAGTACTTC.

The chain employs TRBV7-2 and TRBJ2-1; TRBD1 might be the D (5 bases). Deletions cut 5 bases from V and 0 bases from J, with 8 bases between. The CDR3 is 14 residues long. The V gene's germline CDR1 is SGHTA and CDR2 FQGNSA. The chain's CDR3 is CASSRDSSYNEQFF. The CDR3 nucleotides read TGTGCCAGCAGCCGCGACAGCTCCTACAATGAGCAGTTCTTC.

V is TRBV18 and J is TRBJ1-2; 7 bases agree with TRBD1. This CDR3 contains 14 residues. Germline loops: CDR1 KGHSH, CDR2 LQKENI. The V and J ends lost 3 bases and 6 bases, in that order; junction bases with no gene match: 7. CDR3 bases: TGTGCCAGCTCACCTACCGCGCAGGGGGATGGCTACACCTTC. Its protein is CASSPTAQGDGYTF.

J is TRBJ2-7 and V is TRBV18; no definite D call. V was pared by 3 bases and J by 5 bases, with 14 bases between. The CDR3 is 14 amino acids. Germline V CDR1 and CDR2: KGHSH, LQKENI. The CDR3 loop reads CASSPPGRSHEQYF. CDR3 bases: TGTGCCAGCTCACCCCCTGGGCGTTCCCACGAGCAGTACTTC.

The chain combines TRBV5-8 with TRBJ2-6; 12 positions match TRBD1. V lost 5 bases and J lost 0; bases outside the gene matches: 9. Germline V gene data show CDR1 as SGHTS and CDR2 as YDEGEE. The CDR3 has 19 amino acids. CDR3 amino acids: CASRKYSGQGASGANVLTF. CDR3 in DNA: TGTGCCAGCAGGAAGTACTCGGGACAGGGGGCCTCTGGGGCCAACGTCCTGACTTTC.

This rearrangement joins TRBV24-1 to TRBJ2-1; TRBD2 is a possible D gene (5 bases). The CDR3 covers 13 residues. Germline values: CDR1 KGHDR, CDR2 SFDVKD. Trimming left V 1 base short and J 8 bases short, with 8 bases between. The CDR3 region is CATSDLSGDEQFF. Here the CDR3 DNA reads TGTGCCACCAGTGATTTAAGCGGCGATGAGCAGTTCTTC.

This clone was seen only once. The chain has TRBV2 and TRBJ2-5, with 11 positions matching TRBD2. The V segment lost 1 base and the J segment 1 base; nucleotides outside the gene matches: 8. Looked up from germline, CDR1 is SNHLY and CDR2 is FYNNEI. CDR3 size: 18 residues. DNA of the CDR3: TGTGCCAGCAGTGAAGGATTGCTAGCGGGGGGCCTCCAAGAGACCCAGTACTTC. The encoded protein is CASSEGLLAGGLQETQYF.

This chain uses TRBV6-1 with TRBJ1-6; 7 bases agree with TRBD1. Germline V gene lookup returns CDR1 MNHNS and CDR2 SASEGT. CDR3 size: 15 residues. Trimming cost V 3 bases and J 5 bases; bases outside gene matches: 4. The CDR3 sequence is CASSETGTDNSPLHF. CDR3 in DNA: TGTGCCAGCAGTGAGACCGGGACAGATAATTCACCCCTCCACTTT.

The chain recombines TRBV28 with TRBJ2-5; no definite D call. From germline, CDR1 is MDHEN and CDR2 SYDVKM. CDR3 size: 14 residues. V was clipped by 3 bases and J by 5 bases, with 13 bases between them. CDR3 protein: CASSFSEERETQYF. The CDR3 region has the DNA TGTGCCAGCAGTTTCTCAGAGGAGAGGGAGACCCAGTACTTC.

This clone was seen more than once but under ten times. V usage is TRBV29-1 and J usage is TRBJ1-2; perhaps TRBD1 as D (6 bases). Trimming took off 4 bases at V and 2 bases at J, with 29 bases between the two ends. The CDR3 is 19 residues long. CDR1 SQVTM and CDR2 ANQGSEA come from the germline V gene. The DNA for the CDR3 is TGCAGCGTTGCCCCGGGTCGGGGCAGGGGTGAGGAGGCAAACTATGGCTACACCTTC. This translates into CSVAPGRGRGEEANYGYTF.

This clone was counted only a few times. The chain links TRBV5-6 to TRBJ1-1; D gene uncertain. Deletions cut 2 bases from V and 5 bases from J, with 10 bases between. This CDR3 contains 13 residues. Germline assignment: CDR1 SGHDT and CDR2 YYEEEE. DNA of the CDR3: TGTGCCAGCAGCTTAAGACGAGGGACTGAAGCTTTCTTT. It codes for CASSLRRGTEAFF.

The chain combines TRBV18 with TRBJ1-5; 7 positions match TRBD1. This CDR3 is built from 15 residues. Trimming cost V 2 bases and J 0 bases; bases outside gene matches: 1. CDR1 and CDR2 from the germline V gene are KGHSH and LQKENI. The CDR3 bases are TGTGCCAGCTCACCAGGGACAGTTAGCAATCAGCCCCAGCATTTT. This codes for CASSPGTVSNQPQHF.

The chain links TRBV7-2 to TRBJ2-1, with TRBD2 identical over 10 bases. CDR3 length equals 16 residues. Germline V CDR1 and CDR2: SGHTA, FQGNSA. V shed 0 bases, J shed 8 bases, and the junction held 7 bases outside the gene matches. As DNA, the CDR3 is TGTGCCAGCAGCTTAGCCCCAGCGGGGGGGCCCGATGAGCAGTTCTTC. It translates to CASSLAPAGGPDEQFF.

The V call is TRBV6-5, the J call TRBJ2-7; TRBD2 agrees at 11 bases. Germline trimming cut 2 bases from V and 6 bases from J; bases unmatched to any gene: 0. This CDR3 is 13 amino acids long. The V gene's germline CDR1 is MNHEY and CDR2 SVGAGI. The CDR3 DNA reads TGTGCCAGCAGTTACGGGACTAGCGGCGAGCAGTACTTC. This sequence encodes CASSYGTSGEQYF.

This rearrangement joins TRBV5-1 to TRBJ2-3, with 10 bases fitting TRBD2. CDR1 and CDR2 from the germline V gene are SGHRS and YFSETQ. V lost 1 base and J lost 5; bases outside the gene matches: 7. The CDR3 is 16 amino acids. As DNA, the CDR3 is TGCGCCAGCAGCTTGACTAGCGGGGTTGTGATAGATACGCAGTATTTT. It codes for CASSLTSGVVIDTQYF.

The chain couples TRBV4-3 to TRBJ2-2; D is possibly TRBD1 (6 bases). The V and J ends lost 0 bases and 0 bases respectively, with 14 bases between them. CDR3 size: 18 residues. Germline values: CDR1 LGHNA, CDR2 YSLEER. This CDR3 reads CASSQDVIQGPNTGELFF. The CDR3 DNA reads TGCGCCAGCAGCCAAGATGTTATCCAGGGGCCGAACACCGGGGAGCTGTTTTTT.

The chain links TRBV6-6 to TRBJ1-4; D not certain. The germline gives CDR1 MNHNY, CDR2 SVGAGI (reference sequence). V was clipped by 2 bases and J by 6 bases, with 16 bases between them. The CDR3 runs 16 residues. CDR3 sequence: CASSYGGGMRDEKLFF. The CDR3 DNA sequence: TGTGCCAGCAGTTACGGAGGCGGGATGAGGGATGAAAAACTGTTTTTT.

The V gene is TRBV12-3 or TRBV12-4, the J gene TRBJ2-2; unclear D gene. CDR3 length: 11 residues. The germline V and J ends were trimmed by 2 bases and 8 bases, with 3 bases remaining between them. CDR3 sequence: CASSLIGELFF. For the CDR3, the DNA is TGTGCCAGCAGTTTAATAGGGGAGCTGTTTTTT.